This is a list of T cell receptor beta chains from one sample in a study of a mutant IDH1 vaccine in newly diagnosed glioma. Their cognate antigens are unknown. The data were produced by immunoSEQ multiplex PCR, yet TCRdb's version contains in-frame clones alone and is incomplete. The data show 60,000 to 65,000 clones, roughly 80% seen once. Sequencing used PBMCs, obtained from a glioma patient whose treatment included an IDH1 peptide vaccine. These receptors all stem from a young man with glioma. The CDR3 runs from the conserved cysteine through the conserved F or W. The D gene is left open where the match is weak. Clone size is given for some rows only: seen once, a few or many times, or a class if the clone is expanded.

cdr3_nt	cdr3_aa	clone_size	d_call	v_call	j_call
TGTGCCACCAAGGACAGGGGCACTGAAGCTTTCTTT	CATKDRGTEAFF	few	TRBD1	TRBV2	TRBJ1-1
TGTGCCAGCACCCTTCGCCCCCAGGGGAACTATGGCTACACCTTC	CASTLRPQGNYGYTF	NA	NA	TRBV7-2	TRBJ1-2
TGTGCCAGCAGTGCGAGACAGGGATCGGACGAGCAGTACTTC	CASSARQGSDEQYF	NA	TRBD1	TRBV6-1	TRBJ2-7
TGTGCTGGGTGCGTGGCAGGGCCCTACGAGCAGTACTTC	CAGCVAGPYEQYF	NA	NA	TRBV27	TRBJ2-7
TGCGCCAGCAGCCCCGGGACAGTGAACACTGAAGCTTTCTTT	CASSPGTVNTEAFF	NA	TRBD1	TRBV5-1	TRBJ1-1
TGTGCCAGCAGCGGACAGGGGCTAAATCAGCCCCAGCATTTT	CASSGQGLNQPQHF	few	TRBD1	TRBV2	TRBJ1-5
TGTGCCAGCACTAGGACGGCCAACTCTGGAAACACCATATATTTT	CASTRTANSGNTIYF	NA	NA	TRBV4-2	TRBJ1-3
TGTGCCAGCAGCTCCGGGGGGTCCTTCTACGAGCAGTACTTC	CASSSGGSFYEQYF	once	TRBD2	TRBV13	TRBJ2-7
TGTGCCAGCAGTGCCCACCCTACAGGGGCAACTAATGAAAAACTGTTTTTT	CASSAHPTGATNEKLFF	once	TRBD1	TRBV6-1	TRBJ1-4
TGTGCCAGCAGCTTAAGAGGACAGGGCAGCAGTGAAGCTTTCTTT	CASSLRGQGSSEAFF	NA	TRBD1	TRBV7-8	TRBJ1-1
TGTGCCAGCAGTTCGACTAGCGGGGGGGCCGAGGTTAGCGCAGATACGCAGTATTTT	CASSSTSGGAEVSADTQYF	NA	TRBD2	TRBV27	TRBJ2-3
TGTGCCAGCAGCTTCCGGACAGGGGGCGGCTATGGCTACACCTTC	CASSFRTGGGYGYTF	NA	TRBD1	TRBV13	TRBJ1-2
TGTGCCAGTACCTCGGGACATTCAATGAACACTGAAGCTTTCTTT	CASTSGHSMNTEAFF	NA	NA	TRBV19	TRBJ1-1
TGCAGCGTCAAGGGGGATCTCCGGAACACTGAAGCTTTCTTT	CSVKGDLRNTEAFF	NA	NA	TRBV29-1	TRBJ1-1
TGTGCCAGCAGTTCAGGGACAGGGGGCAACTATGGCTACACCTTC	CASSSGTGGNYGYTF	NA	TRBD1	TRBV6-5	TRBJ1-2
TGTGCCAGCTCACCAAAAACCTTCACAGATACGCAGTATTTT	CASSPKTFTDTQYF	NA	NA	TRBV18	TRBJ2-3
TGTGCCACCAGCAGAGATTTCGACAGCCGCTCTGGAAACACCATATATTTT	CATSRDFDSRSGNTIYF	NA	NA	TRBV15	TRBJ1-3
TGTGCCAGCAGCCCCCCTCCAGGGGTTCACGACTACGAGCAGTACTTC	CASSPPPGVHDYEQYF	once	NA	TRBV11-2	TRBJ2-7
TGTGCCAGTAGACGGGACAGGGGACGCAATCAGCCCCAGCATTTT	CASRRDRGRNQPQHF	once	TRBD1	TRBV19	TRBJ1-5
TGTGCCAGCAGGTTTCTCGGATCAGAGGGGAACTATGGCTACACCTTC	CASRFLGSEGNYGYTF	NA	NA	TRBV7-2	TRBJ1-2
TGTGCCAGCAGAGCCTCCCCGGGTAGCGGTTCCTACAATGAGCAGTTCTTC	CASRASPGSGSYNEQFF	NA	NA	TRBV2	TRBJ2-1
TGTGCCAGCAGTTACTCAGGGACTCTGCAGTTCTTC	CASSYSGTLQFF	NA	NA	TRBV6-6	TRBJ2-1
TGCAGTGCTAGTGAAGGTATCCAGCAGTACTTC	CSASEGIQQYF	NA	NA	TRBV20-1	TRBJ2-7
TGCAGCGTTGACAGGACCCCCACAGATACGCAGTATTTT	CSVDRTPTDTQYF	NA	NA	TRBV29-1	TRBJ2-3
TGTGCCAGCAGCAAAGGACAGGGAAACACTGAAGCTTTCTTT	CASSKGQGNTEAFF	few	TRBD1	TRBV7-9	TRBJ1-1
TGTGCCAGCACCTACACTGAAGCTTTCTTT	CASTYTEAFF	NA	NA	TRBV2	TRBJ1-1
TGTGCCACCAGCAGAGATTACAGGCGCTACGAGCAGTACTTC	CATSRDYRRYEQYF	NA	NA	TRBV15	TRBJ2-7
TGTGCCAGTAGTGCCCTATGGGGGACAGGGAACACCGGGGAGCTGTTTTTT	CASSALWGTGNTGELFF	NA	TRBD1	TRBV19	TRBJ2-2
TGTGCCAGCTCATCAATAACTCCCGGGACAGGGGCCCGGTACGAGCAGTACTTC	CASSSITPGTGARYEQYF	NA	TRBD1	TRBV18	TRBJ2-7
TGTGCCAGCAGTGAAGTCAGTGTTTTCGACAGTCATTCACCCCTCCACTTT	CASSEVSVFDSHSPLHF	NA	NA	TRBV6-1	TRBJ1-6
TGTGCCAGCAGTCTGGACATCAACACCGGGGAGCTGTTTTTT	CASSLDINTGELFF	NA	NA	TRBV7-9	TRBJ2-2
TGTGCCAGCAGTCTCTACAGGGAGCAGCCCCAGCATTTT	CASSLYREQPQHF	NA	NA	TRBV27	TRBJ1-5
TGTGCCAGCTCACCGGCAGAGCGTGGCTACACCTTC	CASSPAERGYTF	NA	NA	TRBV18	TRBJ1-2
TGTGCCAGCAGTTCCCGCCGGGGGGGGAACACTGAAGCTTTCTTT	CASSSRRGGNTEAFF	NA	NA	TRBV27	TRBJ1-1
TGCGCCAGCAGCTTGGGGTCCGGGGGCGGATACGAGCAGTACTTC	CASSLGSGGGYEQYF	NA	NA	TRBV5-1	TRBJ2-7
TGTGCCTGGAGTGTAGGGGTTGAGGGGGGCGCCGTAGGGACGCAGTATTTT	CAWSVGVEGGAVGTQYF	NA	NA	TRBV30	TRBJ2-3
TGCGCCAGCAGCGTGGCTGCCGGCTACAATGAGCAGTTCTTC	CASSVAAGYNEQFF	NA	NA	TRBV5-1	TRBJ2-1
TGTGCCAGCAGCTCTATAGCGGGGGGGGACACAGATACGCAGTATTTT	CASSSIAGGDTDTQYF	NA	TRBD2	TRBV7-2	TRBJ2-3
TGTGCCAGCAGCTTCTTCCAGGGAAGAGGCAATCAGCCCCAGCATTTT	CASSFFQGRGNQPQHF	NA	NA	TRBV5-6	TRBJ1-5
TGTGCCAGCAGCTTAGGCTTGGCTGAACCTGGAAACACCATATATTTT	CASSLGLAEPGNTIYF	NA	NA	TRBV13	TRBJ1-3
TGTGCCAGTCTAGCGGGGGGCCTTCCCGGGGAGCTGTTTTTT	CASLAGGLPGELFF	once	TRBD2	TRBV2	TRBJ2-2